This T cell receptor beta chain was documented in a study of blood T cell repertoires in COVID-19. Germline V gene lookup returns CDR1 SGHRS and CDR2 YFSETQ. V shed 6 bases and J shed 1 base, with 21 bases lying between them. The CDR3 sequence is 17 residues long. This clone was seen a single time. In the original processing: Estimation of nucleated cell counts relied on the amplification of reference gene primers. Profiling relied on immunoSEQ multiplex PCR, and the TCRdb table lists in-frame clones only, not all of them. D and trimming come from the DNA, and the V and J calls and clone size come from that table. The repertoire holds some 160,000 clones, with 80% as singletons. All enrollees were about 18 to 90 years old and from about 24 US areas. Participants had their cohort set by participant-reported clinical history.

The chain joins TRBV5-1 to TRBJ2-3; D perhaps matches TRBD1 (6 bases). Input material: PBMCs or T cells enriched from blood (not recorded which). The clonotype was recovered from a woman aged 55 to 70 who had recovered from COVID-19. The chain's CDR3 is CASTRGQQPTGTDTQYF. DNA of the CDR3: TGCGCCAGCACCCGGGGACAACAACCTACGGGCACAGATACGCAGTATTTT.